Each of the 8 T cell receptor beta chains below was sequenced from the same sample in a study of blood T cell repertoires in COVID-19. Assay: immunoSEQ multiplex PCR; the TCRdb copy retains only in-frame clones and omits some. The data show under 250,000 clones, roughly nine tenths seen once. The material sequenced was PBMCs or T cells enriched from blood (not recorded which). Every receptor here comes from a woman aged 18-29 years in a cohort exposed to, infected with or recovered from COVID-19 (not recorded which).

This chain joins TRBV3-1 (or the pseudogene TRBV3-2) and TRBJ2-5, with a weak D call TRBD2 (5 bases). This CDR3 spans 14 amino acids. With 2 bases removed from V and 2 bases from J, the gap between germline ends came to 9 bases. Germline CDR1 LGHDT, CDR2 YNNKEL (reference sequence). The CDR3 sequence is CASSQPDWQETQYF. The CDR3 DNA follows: TGTGCCAGCAGCCAACCGGACTGGCAAGAGACCCAGTACTTC.

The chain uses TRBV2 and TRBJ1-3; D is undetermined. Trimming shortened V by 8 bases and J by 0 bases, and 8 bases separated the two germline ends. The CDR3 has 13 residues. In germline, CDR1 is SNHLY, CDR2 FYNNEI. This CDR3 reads CASGESSGNTIYF. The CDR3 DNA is TGTGCCAGCGGGGAGAGCTCTGGAAACACCATATATTTT.

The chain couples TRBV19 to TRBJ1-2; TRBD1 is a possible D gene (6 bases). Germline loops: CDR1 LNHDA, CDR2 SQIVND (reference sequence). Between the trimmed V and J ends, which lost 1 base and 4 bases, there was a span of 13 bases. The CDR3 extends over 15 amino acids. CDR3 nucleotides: TGTGCCAGTAGTATAGCTTACAGGGAAGGCTATGGCTACACCTTC. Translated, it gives CASSIAYREGYGYTF.

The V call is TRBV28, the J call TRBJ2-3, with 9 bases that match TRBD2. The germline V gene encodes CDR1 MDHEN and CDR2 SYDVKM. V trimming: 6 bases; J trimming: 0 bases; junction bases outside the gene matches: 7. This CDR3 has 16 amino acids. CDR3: CASSLKRGESTDTQYF. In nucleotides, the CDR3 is TGTGCCAGCAGCCTGAAGCGGGGGGAAAGCACAGATACGCAGTATTTT.

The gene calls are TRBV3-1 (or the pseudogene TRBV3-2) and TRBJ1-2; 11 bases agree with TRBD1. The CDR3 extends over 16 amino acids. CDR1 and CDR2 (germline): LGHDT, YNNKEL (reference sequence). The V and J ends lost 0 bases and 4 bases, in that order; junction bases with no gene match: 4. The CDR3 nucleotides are TGTGCCAGCAGCCAAGATCTCGGGACAGGGGGCTATGGCTACACCTTC. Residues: CASSQDLGTGGYGYTF.

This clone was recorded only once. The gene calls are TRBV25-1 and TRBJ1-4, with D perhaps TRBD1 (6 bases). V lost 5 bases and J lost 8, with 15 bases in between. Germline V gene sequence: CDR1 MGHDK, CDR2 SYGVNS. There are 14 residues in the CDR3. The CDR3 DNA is TGTGCCAGCAGTCCAACAGGGCAGTCCGAAAAACTGTTTTTT. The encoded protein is CASSPTGQSEKLFF.

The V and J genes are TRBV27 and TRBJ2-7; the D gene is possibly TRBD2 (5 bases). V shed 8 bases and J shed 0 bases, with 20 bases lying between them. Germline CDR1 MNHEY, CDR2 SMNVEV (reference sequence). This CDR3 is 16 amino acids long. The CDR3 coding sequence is TGTGCCAGCTCCCCGTCTAAGGGCGGGTTCTCCTACGAGCAGTACTTC. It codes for CASSPSKGGFSYEQYF.

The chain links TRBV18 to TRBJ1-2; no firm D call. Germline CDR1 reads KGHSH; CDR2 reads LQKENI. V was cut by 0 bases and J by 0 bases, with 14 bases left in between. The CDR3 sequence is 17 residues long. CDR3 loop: CASSPPARRGANYGYTF. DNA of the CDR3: TGTGCCAGCTCACCACCCGCAAGACGGGGAGCTAACTATGGCTACACCTTC.